Below are 24 T cell receptor beta chains sequenced from a single sample in a study of cytomegalovirus exposure and HLA in healthy donors. The PCR made use of 60 Vbeta and 13 Jbeta primers. Only in-frame clones appear in the TCRdb table, and some are missing; sequencing was by immunoSEQ multiplex PCR. Among 150,000 to 200,000 clones listed, 84% were seen once. The sample taken for sequencing was PBMCs. All receptors derive from a boy aged 5-17 years in good health and CMV-seronegative.

The rearrangement uses TRBV2 and TRBJ2-7, with 14 bases identical to TRBD2. The CDR3 is 18 amino acids. Germline lookup yields CDR1 SNHLY and CDR2 FYNNEI. The ends lost 2 bases at V and 4 bases at J; junction bases unmatched: 10. The CDR3 sequence is CASSERTSGRIDSYEQYF. DNA for the CDR3: TGTGCCAGCAGTGAAAGGACTAGCGGGAGGATAGATTCGTACGAGCAGTACTTC.

The sample holds one count of this clone. V gene TRBV5-1 combines with J gene TRBJ2-5; D unclear. This CDR3 region has 14 residues. Germline V lookup: CDR1 SGHRS, CDR2 YFSETQ. With 3 bases removed from V and 1 base from J, the gap between germline ends came to 10 bases. CDR3 bases: TGCGCCAGCAGCTCTCTGGCTTCCCAAGAGACCCAGTACTTC. It yields the protein CASSSLASQETQYF. Filled out from reference TRBV5-1 and TRBJ2-5, the complete variable domain reads KAGVTQTPRYLIKTRGQQVTLSCSPISGHRSVSWYQQTPGQGLQFLFEYFSETQRNKGNFPGRFSGRQFSNSRSEMNVSTLELGDSALYLCASSSLASQETQYFGPGTRLLVL.

This clone was detected a few times. The rearrangement joins TRBV6-5 to TRBJ1-4, with TRBD1 matching over 8 bases. From germline, CDR1 is MNHEY and CDR2 SVGAGI. The CDR3 contains 15 residues. The V segment lost 6 bases and the J segment 10 bases; nucleotides outside the gene matches: 13. The CDR3 here is CASRLSGQGPGKLFF. CDR3 coding DNA: TGTGCCAGCAGACTATCAGGACAGGGACCCGGAAAACTGTTTTTT.

The chain combines TRBV28 with TRBJ1-5, with D hard to call. CDR3 length: 17 residues. V lost 3 bases to trimming and J lost 0 bases, with 15 bases between them. Germline lookup yields CDR1 MDHEN and CDR2 SYDVKM. Here the CDR3 DNA reads TGTGCCAGCAGTTTCCAGCCTTCTTACTATAGCAATCAGCCCCAGCATTTT. Residues: CASSFQPSYYSNQPQHF. The variable domain in full, completed from reference TRBV28 and TRBJ1-5, reads DVKVTQSSRYLVKRTGEKVFLECVQDMDHENMFWYRQDPGLGLRLIYFSYDVKMKEKGDIPEGYSVSREKKERFSLILESASTNQTSMYLCASSFQPSYYSNQPQHFGDGTRLSIL.

The chain is built from TRBV5-1 and TRBJ1-4; 12 nucleotides line up with TRBD1. The CDR3 runs 15 residues. CDR1 is SGHRS and CDR2 is YFSETQ in the germline V gene. J lost 8 bases, V lost 0 bases, and 2 bases had no gene match. CDR3 nucleotide sequence: TGCGCCAGCAGCTTGGAAGGGACAGGGGGCGAAAAACTGTTTTTT. Its translation: CASSLEGTGGEKLFF. The full variable domain, rest sourced from reference TRBV5-1 and TRBJ1-4, is KAGVTQTPRYLIKTRGQQVTLSCSPISGHRSVSWYQQTPGQGLQFLFEYFSETQRNKGNFPGRFSGRQFSNSRSEMNVSTLELGDSALYLCASSLEGTGGEKLFFGSGTQLSVL.

The rearrangement joins TRBV27 to TRBJ1-1; 8 bases align to TRBD1. V was pared by 3 bases and J by 1 base, with 4 bases of the junction left unmatched. This CDR3 has 15 residues. Germline lookup yields CDR1 MNHEY and CDR2 SMNVEV (reference sequence). This CDR3 reads CASSFFGQGNTEAFF. The CDR3 region has the DNA TGTGCCAGCAGTTTCTTCGGACAGGGGAACACTGAAGCTTTCTTT.

The rearrangement uses TRBV5-1 and TRBJ2-3, with TRBD1 identical over 10 bases. This CDR3 has 16 amino acids. Looked up from germline, CDR1 is SGHRS and CDR2 is YFSETQ. V gave up 0 bases and J gave up 3 bases; unmatched junction bases: 4. In nucleotides, the CDR3 is TGCGCCAGCAGCTTGGAAATGGGACAGGGGACAGATACGCAGTATTTT. Translation gives CASSLEMGQGTDTQYF.

Of note for this clone: The sample holds other DNA sequences that translate to the same CDR3. The chain carries TRBV7-3 and TRBJ2-1; D might be TRBD2 (6 bases). The CDR3 has 13 residues. V shed 2 bases and J shed 7 bases, with 9 bases lying between them. Germline values: CDR1 SGHTA, CDR2 FQGTGA. Written as DNA, the CDR3 is TGTGCCAGCAGCTTATGGGGAGGTAATGAGCAGTTCTTC. Protein sequence: CASSLWGGNEQFF.

Concerning this clone: At one boundary the junction diverges from the germline segment, which might be a read error. This sequence joins TRBV18 and TRBJ1-6; 7 bases fit TRBD1. Germline V gene data show CDR1 as KGHSH and CDR2 as LQKENI. The CDR3 is 14 residues long. The CDR3 spells CASSLTGNNSPPHF. CDR3 sequence (DNA): TGTGCCAGCTCATTGACAGGGAATAACTCACCCCCCCACTTT.

Regarding this clone: The junction differs from germline at one of its ends, possibly a read error. The rearrangement links TRBV6-4 to TRBJ2-3; D is possibly TRBD1 (6 bases). Germline loops: CDR1 MRHNA, CDR2 SNTAGT. The CDR3 has 15 residues. CDR3 nucleotides: TGTGCCAGCAGTGACTCGAGTGGGGGCACAGATATGCAGTATTTT. The encoded protein is CASSDSSGGTDMQYF.

The rearrangement links TRBV6-5 to TRBJ1-2; D remains ambiguous. The CDR3 covers 15 residues. V was pared by 8 bases and J by 0 bases, with 16 bases between. The germline gives CDR1 MNHEY, CDR2 SVGAGI. The CDR3 coding sequence is TGTGCCAGCGGCATACTCTTGGGAGCTAACTATGGCTACACCTTC. It is translated as CASGILLGANYGYTF.

A single count supports this clone. One end of the junction is discordant with germline, which a read error may explain. V is TRBV7-9 and J is TRBJ2-5; D perhaps matches TRBD1 (6 bases). Germline V gene sequence: CDR1 SEHNR, CDR2 FQNEAQ (reference sequence). This CDR3 spans 13 amino acids. This CDR3 is CSSSFRDKETQYF. CDR3 in DNA: TGTTCCAGCAGCTTCCGGGACAAAGAGACCCAGTACTTC. Complete variable domain (other parts from reference TRBV7-9 and TRBJ2-5): DTGVSQNPRHKITKRGQNVTFRCDPISEHNRLYWYRQTLGQGPEFLTYFQNEAQLEKSRLLSDRFSAERPKGSFSTLEIQRTEQGDSAMYLCSSSFRDKETQYFGPGTRLLVL.

This chain links TRBV2 with TRBJ2-3, with a weak D call TRBD2 (6 bases). V dropped 4 bases and J dropped 4 bases, with 15 bases sitting between them. The CDR3 has 15 residues. Germline CDR1 SNHLY, CDR2 FYNNEI. CDR3 in amino acids: CASSAGDFKADTQYF. The CDR3 nucleotides read TGTGCCAGCAGTGCGGGAGACTTTAAGGCAGATACGCAGTATTTT.

Only a few counts were recorded for this clone. This chain connects TRBV7-9 to TRBJ2-7, with 8 positions matching TRBD1. J lost 2 bases, V lost 3 bases, and 3 bases had no gene match. There are 14 residues in the CDR3. Germline CDR1 reads SEHNR; CDR2 reads FQNEAQ (reference sequence). CDR3 nucleotide sequence: TGTGCCAGCAGCTTCCGGGACAGGCCCTACGAGCAGTACTTC. Translation gives CASSFRDRPYEQYF.

The chain recombines TRBV9 with TRBJ2-7; no clear D gene. The germline gives CDR1 SGDLS, CDR2 YYNGEE. The CDR3 contains 14 residues. With 0 bases removed from V and 4 bases from J, the gap between germline ends came to 11 bases. CDR3 nucleotides: TGTGCCAGCAGCGTAGGTTTTAGCAAATACGAGCAGTACTTC. Translated, it gives CASSVGFSKYEQYF.

The chain employs TRBV5-1 and TRBJ2-1; D gene uncertain. CDR3 length: 14 amino acids. V gave up 5 bases and J gave up 1 base, with 10 bases separating them. CDR1 and CDR2 from the germline V gene are SGHRS and YFSETQ. The CDR3, as DNA: TGCGCCAGCAGTAAAAGCGCATCCTACAATGAGCAGTTCTTC. Translated, it gives CASSKSASYNEQFF.

The chain joins TRBV7-2 to TRBJ2-5, with D possibly matching TRBD1 (6 bases). This CDR3 contains 14 residues. Deletions cut 5 bases from V and 5 bases from J, with 15 bases between. CDR1 and CDR2 (germline): SGHTA, FQGNSA. The CDR3 sequence is CASSPGTSTETQYF. Written as DNA, the CDR3 is TGTGCCAGCAGCCCCGGGACATCGACGGAGACCCAGTACTTC.

The chain is built from TRBV7-3 and TRBJ2-6; a weak D match, TRBD2 (5 bases). V was trimmed by 0 bases and J by 4 bases, leaving 10 bases between them. In germline, CDR1 is SGHTA, CDR2 FQGTGA. This CDR3 spans 16 amino acids. The CDR3 DNA follows: TGTGCCAGCAGCTTAACGAGCGGTGTGGGGGCCAACGTCCTGACTTTC. Its translation: CASSLTSGVGANVLTF.

This clone appeared a single time. As DNA, the CDR3 is TGTGCCAGCAGTTACTCGGGATCCGGGGGAGATCAGCCCCAGCATTTT. This codes for CASSYSGSGGDQPQHF. The chain employs TRBV6-5 and TRBJ1-5; D perhaps matches TRBD1 (5 bases). The V and J ends lost 0 bases and 5 bases respectively, with 14 bases between them. Germline lookup yields CDR1 MNHEY and CDR2 SVGAGI. The CDR3 consists of 16 residues.

The chain carries TRBV29-1 and TRBJ1-1, with 9 nucleotides matching TRBD1. V lost 6 bases, J lost 7 bases, and 6 bases stayed unmatched. The CDR3 extends over 12 amino acids. CDR1 SQVTM and CDR2 ANQGSEA come from the germline V gene. This CDR3 reads CSVVETGGEAFF. DNA for the CDR3: TGCAGCGTGGTGGAGACAGGGGGTGAAGCTTTCTTT.

This clone was counted between two and nine times. This chain links TRBV6-6 with TRBJ2-1; D gene ambiguous. Germline V CDR1 and CDR2: MNHNY, SVGAGI (reference sequence). The ends were cut back, 2 bases at V and 7 bases at J, with 6 bases in the middle. The CDR3 runs to 12 residues. The CDR3 sequence: CASSYPRNEQFF. The CDR3 nucleotides are TGTGCCAGCAGTTACCCCCGGAATGAGCAGTTCTTC.

The CDR3, as DNA: TGTGCCAGCAGTTTAACGTCGGGTCATGAAGCTTTCTTT. It yields the protein CASSLTSGHEAFF. The chain is built from TRBV6-5 and TRBJ1-1; the D is unclear. Germline CDR1 and CDR2: MNHEY and SVGAGI. The CDR3 extends over 13 amino acids. The V gene lost 4 bases and the J gene lost 7 bases, with 13 bases spanning the gap.

This clone was picked up one time. V and J are TRBV7-8 and TRBJ1-1, with a possible D match to TRBD1 (5 bases). This CDR3 is built from 18 residues. Looked up from germline, CDR1 is SGHVS and CDR2 is FQNEAQ. Trimming cost V 0 bases and J 7 bases, with 24 bases left between them. CDR3 loop: CASSLALGGGARSLEAFF. The CDR3 DNA reads TGTGCCAGCAGCTTAGCCCTGGGGGGTGGGGCCCGTAGCCTTGAAGCTTTCTTT.

The chain employs TRBV6-5 and TRBJ2-1, with TRBD1 as a possible D gene (6 bases). V lost 6 bases to trimming and J lost 8 bases, with 14 bases between them. CDR1 is MNHEY, CDR2 SVGAGI, per germline. The CDR3 spans 13 residues. This CDR3 reads CASRRDRSDEQFF. The CDR3, as DNA: TGTGCCAGCAGGAGAGACAGGTCCGATGAGCAGTTCTTC.